The 14 T cell receptor beta chains below all came from one sample that was sequenced in a study of T cell changes during pregnancy in multiple sclerosis. Measured with immunoSEQ multiplex PCR; TCRdb has only the in-frame clones, and not every one. The sample shows some 50,000 clones, 95% of them seen only once. Specimen: CD8+ T cells from peripheral blood mononuclear cells, collected in the first trimester of pregnancy. Receptor source: a female donor with multiple sclerosis, enrolled in a pregnancy study.

The chain is built from TRBV28 and TRBJ1-1; D remains unclear. The CDR3 has 11 amino acids. Germline CDR1 is MDHEN and CDR2 is SYDVKM. V was shortened by 2 bases and J by 6 bases, with 4 bases between the two germline ends. As DNA, the CDR3 is TGTGCCAGCAGTTTAGCGGCTGAAGCTTTCTTT. Translated: CASSLAAEAFF.

This chain's CDR3 is CASSSNQGEQFF. The DNA for the CDR3 is TGTGCCAGCAGTTCAAACCAGGGTGAGCAGTTCTTC. The chain recombines TRBV27 with TRBJ2-1, with a tentative D call TRBD1 (5 bases). V was clipped by 4 bases and J by 9 bases, with 10 bases between them. The CDR3 has 12 amino acids. The V gene's germline CDR1 is MNHEY and CDR2 SMNVEV (reference sequence).

V is TRBV4-3 and J is TRBJ2-2; 11 bases fit TRBD2. The germline gives CDR1 LGHNA, CDR2 YSLEER. The CDR3 loop spans 20 amino acids. Trimming cost V 0 bases and J 5 bases; bases outside gene matches: 14. CDR3 DNA: TGCGCCAGCAGCCAAGAGGGGCCCACTAGCGGGAGAGGAGAAACCGGGGAGCTGTTTTTT. Its translation is CASSQEGPTSGRGETGELFF.

In nucleotides, the CDR3 is TGTGCCAGCAGCTTAGGCAGGGGGCTGGTGGAGCAGTTCTTC. Translation gives CASSLGRGLVEQFF. The rearrangement links TRBV13 to TRBJ2-1; 8 bases match TRBD1. Per the germline V gene, CDR1 is PRHDT and CDR2 is FYEKMQ (reference sequence). This CDR3 is 14 amino acids long. The V and J ends lost 0 bases and 10 bases, in that order; junction bases with no gene match: 5.

The chain joins TRBV6-5 to TRBJ1-4, with TRBD1 as a possible D gene (5 bases). This CDR3 spans 14 amino acids. V dropped 8 bases and J dropped 4 bases, with 14 bases sitting between them. Germline V gene data show CDR1 as MNHEY and CDR2 as SVGAGI. CDR3 bases: TGTGCCAGCCCGTCCCGGGGGGTTAATGAAAAACTGTTTTTT. This codes for CASPSRGVNEKLFF.

The chain joins TRBV5-1 to TRBJ2-3; 10 nucleotides line up with TRBD1. The CDR3 contains 17 residues. Unmatched junction bases numbered 9, after V lost 4 bases and J lost 1 base. CDR1 is SGHRS and CDR2 is YFSETQ in the germline V gene. CDR3: CASSGRDRGFGTDTQYF. The CDR3 DNA reads TGCGCCAGCAGCGGCCGGGACAGGGGATTTGGCACAGATACGCAGTATTTT. Full variable domain (rest looked up from reference TRBV5-1 and TRBJ2-3): KAGVTQTPRYLIKTRGQQVTLSCSPISGHRSVSWYQQTPGQGLQFLFEYFSETQRNKGNFPGRFSGRQFSNSRSEMNVSTLELGDSALYLCASSGRDRGFGTDTQYFGPGTRLTVL.

This chain joins TRBV15 and TRBJ2-7; tentatively, D is TRBD2 (5 bases). CDR1 is LNHNV, CDR2 YYDKDF, per germline (reference sequence). V was pared by 3 bases and J by 2 bases, with 11 bases between. CDR3 length: 14 amino acids. CDR3 DNA sequence: TGTGCCACCAGCAGGCAAGGGAGCACCTACGAGCAGTACTTC. As protein: CATSRQGSTYEQYF.

This rearrangement joins TRBV27 to TRBJ2-2, with TRBD2 as a possible D gene (6 bases). This CDR3 has 15 residues. V shed 3 bases and J shed 5 bases, with 13 bases lying between them. Per the germline V gene, CDR1 is MNHEY and CDR2 is SMNVEV (reference sequence). The CDR3 DNA reads as TGTGCCAGCAGTTTCGGGGAGGAAGCGACCGGGGAGCTGTTTTTT. This codes for CASSFGEEATGELFF.

J is TRBJ2-1 and V is TRBV29-1; a possible D gene is TRBD2 (5 bases). This CDR3 region has 13 residues. V was pared by 4 bases and J by 3 bases, with 10 bases between. Germline CDR1 reads SQVTM; CDR2 reads ANQGSEA. CDR3 sequence (DNA): TGCAGCGTTGGGGAGCGCGACTACAATGAGCAGTTCTTC. Translated: CSVGERDYNEQFF.

The chain links TRBV2 to TRBJ2-5, with a weak D call TRBD2 (6 bases). With 3 bases removed from V and 3 bases from J, the gap between germline ends came to 17 bases. The CDR3 length is 16 residues. Germline CDR1 is SNHLY and CDR2 is FYNNEI. The CDR3 DNA reads as TGTGCCAGCAGTGATATGGGGGAGCGGAGGGAAGAGACCCAGTACTTC. Translating gives CASSDMGERREETQYF.

V gene TRBV5-6 combines with J gene TRBJ2-7; 8 nucleotides match TRBD2. The CDR3 consists of 15 residues. V shed 0 bases and J 3 bases; nucleotides not matched to a gene: 5. Germline assignment: CDR1 SGHDT and CDR2 YYEEEE. DNA of the CDR3: TGTGCCAGCAGCTTGGGGGGACTAGTGGGCTACGAGCAGTACTTC. It yields the protein CASSLGGLVGYEQYF.

This clone appeared a single time. The V call is TRBV18, the J call TRBJ2-7; TRBD1 agrees at 9 bases. Germline V CDR1 and CDR2: KGHSH, LQKENI. J was trimmed by 2 bases and V by 4 bases; bases with no gene match: 6. The CDR3 is 15 amino acids. The CDR3 DNA sequence: TGTGCCAGCTCACAACAGGGGGCGCATCCCTACGAGCAGTACTTC. Translated, it gives CASSQQGAHPYEQYF.

V and J are TRBV28 and TRBJ2-1; 8 bases match TRBD2. Trimming cost V 4 bases and J 7 bases; bases outside gene matches: 12. Germline V CDR1 and CDR2: MDHEN, SYDVKM. The CDR3 has 16 residues. The CDR3: CASSYLQAGGGNEQFF. CDR3 nucleotide sequence: TGTGCCAGCAGTTACCTCCAGGCGGGAGGCGGGAATGAGCAGTTCTTC.

The rearrangement links TRBV19 to TRBJ2-7; TRBD2 matches at 7 bases. This CDR3 spans 13 amino acids. Germline CDR1 reads LNHDA; CDR2 reads SQIVND (reference sequence). The J segment lost 6 bases and the V segment lost 3 bases, leaving 5 bases of the junction unmatched. CDR3 nucleotide sequence: TGTGCCAGTAGTATGACTAGCTATGCCGAGCAGTACTTC. Translation gives CASSMTSYAEQYF.